The source of this T cell receptor beta chain is a study of blood T cell repertoires in COVID-19. Grouping used clinical history reported by participants in a survey and questionnaire. As processed by the authors: Using reference gene primer amplification, nucleated cell counts were estimated. This table comes from immunoSEQ multiplex PCR, and its TCRdb copy is limited to in-frame clones, with some not included. Clone size and V and J calls were adopted from that table, with D and trimming inferred from the DNA. The table includes about 270,000 clones, approximately 90% detected once. CDR1 and CDR2 from the germline V gene are MNHEY and SMNVEV (reference sequence). The V segment lost 8 bases and the J segment 3 bases; nucleotides outside the gene matches: 4. CDR3 length equals 12 residues.

The source of this sequence is a woman aged 25-40 years with acute COVID-19. The chain uses TRBV27 and TRBJ2-7; 7 bases line up with TRBD2. The sequenced sample was PBMCs or T cells enriched from blood (not recorded which). The CDR3 loop is CASGSGDYEQYF. CDR3 coding DNA: TGTGCCAGCGGCAGCGGGGACTACGAGCAGTACTTC.